Shown below are 15 T cell receptor beta chains from a single sample sequenced in a study of cytomegalovirus exposure and HLA in healthy donors (dated by TCRdb to 2017 to 2019). Library preparation was by the immunoSEQ multiplex PCR assay. A mixture of 60 forward primers for TCR Vbeta segments and 13 reverse primers for TCR Jbeta segments was used in the multiplex PCR. TCRdb provides this immuneACCESS table in a form limited to in-frame rearrangements. Some clones are lacking; in checked studies, under half of them reflect an unresolved V gene, and why the rest are absent is not known. Recorded for this sample are roughly 180,000 clones; about four fifths of them occurred a single time. The top ten constitute 1.5% of the sample. Sequences were obtained from PBMCs. The source is a man between 35 and 55 years old in good health and CMV-seronegative.

By share, this clone ranks as medium-sized. The rearrangement joins TRBV5-5 to TRBJ2-1, with unresolved D. The CDR3 has 12 residues. Between the trimmed V and J ends, which lost 0 bases and 6 bases, there was a span of 4 bases. Germline V gene sequence: CDR1 SGHKS, CDR2 YYEKEE (reference sequence). The CDR3 DNA follows: TGTGCCAGCAGCTTGGCGGGCAATGAGCAGTTCTTC. It is translated as CASSLAGNEQFF.

The CDR3 bases are TGTGCCAGCAGCCTAGGGACAGGTTTGTTTCAGCCCCAGCATTTT. It translates to CASSLGTGLFQPQHF. This chain links TRBV5-5 with TRBJ1-5, with 8 bases matching TRBD1. Germline values: CDR1 SGHKS, CDR2 YYEKEE (reference sequence). This CDR3 has 15 residues. J gave up 6 bases and V 4 bases, and 9 bases lay outside the gene matches.

J is TRBJ2-6 and V is TRBV21-1; the listed D gene, TRBD2, was not tested against the DNA. TRBV21-1 is a pseudogene. The CDR3 is 18 residues long. The CDR3: CASSIRGGPDSGANVLTF. The CDR3 DNA follows: TGTGCCAGCAGCATCCGGGGGGGGCCCGACTCTGGGGCCAACGTCCTGACTTTC.

The chain uses TRBV7-3 and TRBJ1-1, with TRBD1 matching over 7 bases. V dropped 5 bases and J dropped 6; count of bases not matched to a gene: 3. CDR3 size: 12 residues. In germline, CDR1 is SGHTA, CDR2 FQGTGA. The CDR3 DNA is TGTGCCAGCAGCCAAGGGGGCGCTGAAGCTTTCTTT. Translated, it gives CASSQGGAEAFF.

The chain employs TRBV28 and TRBJ1-1; tentative D call: TRBD1 (6 bases). Germline values: CDR1 MDHEN, CDR2 SYDVKM. CDR3 length equals 14 residues. The V end was cut by 5 bases, the J end by 8 bases, with 18 bases between. CDR3 nucleotide sequence: TGTGCCAGCAGTCCGGCGACAGGACGTCGGGAAGCTTTCTTT. Translating it yields CASSPATGRREAFF. Drawing the rest from reference TRBV28 and TRBJ1-1, the complete variable domain is DVKVTQSSRYLVKRTGEKVFLECVQDMDHENMFWYRQDPGLGLRLIYFSYDVKMKEKGDIPEGYSVSREKKERFSLILESASTNQTSMYLCASSPATGRREAFFGQGTRLTVV.

This clone came up once. The CDR3 reads CASSYGTGELFF. In DNA form, the CDR3 reads TGTGCCAGCAGCTACGGCACCGGGGAGCTGTTTTTT. J is TRBJ2-2 and V is TRBV5-4; no firm D call. The CDR3 is made up of 12 amino acids. V was cut by 3 bases and J by 4 bases, with 4 bases left in between. CDR1 SGHNT and CDR2 YYREEE come from the germline V gene (reference sequence).

This chain connects TRBV10-3 to TRBJ2-7; 12 bases are a match to TRBD2. The CDR3 sequence is 16 residues long. J lost 0 bases, V lost 4 bases, and 4 bases had no gene match. Germline V gene sequence: CDR1 ENHRY, CDR2 SYGVKD. CDR3 sequence: CAISGTSGMSSYEQYF. The CDR3 DNA reads TGTGCCATCAGTGGGACTAGCGGGATGAGCTCCTACGAGCAGTACTTC.

The V and J genes are TRBV2 and TRBJ2-3, with 12 bases matching TRBD2. V was clipped by 5 bases and J by 3 bases; unmatched bases: 12. From germline, CDR1 is SNHLY and CDR2 FYNNEI. The CDR3 is 18 residues long. CDR3 loop: CASSSPPPSGGVTDTQYF. The CDR3 DNA reads TGTGCCAGCAGTAGCCCTCCCCCTAGCGGGGGGGTTACAGATACGCAGTATTTT.

This clone was found once. The CDR3 loop reads CASSPQRTSNQPQHF. The CDR3 DNA reads as TGTGCCAGCAGCCCACAAAGGACAAGCAATCAGCCCCAGCATTTT. The chain employs TRBV2 and TRBJ1-5, with D possibly TRBD1 on 5 matching bases. CDR3 size: 15 residues. Germline values: CDR1 SNHLY, CDR2 FYNNEI. V shed 6 bases and J shed 1 base, with 13 bases lying between them.

The rearrangement links TRBV4-3 to TRBJ2-3; D not certain. The CDR3 has 15 amino acids. The germline V and J ends were trimmed by 5 bases and 1 base, with 13 bases remaining between them. Germline lookup yields CDR1 LGHNA and CDR2 YSLEER. CDR3 DNA sequence: TGCGCCAGCAGCATTCAGGCGTCAGGCACAGATACGCAGTATTTT. It encodes CASSIQASGTDTQYF.

Worth noting for this clone: This specimen includes other DNA sequences encoding the same CDR3. The chain uses TRBV7-9 and TRBJ2-7, with no clear D. This CDR3 is built from 12 residues. Germline CDR1 is SEHNR and CDR2 is FQNEAQ (reference sequence). V lost 5 bases and J 0 bases, leaving 5 bases between the germline ends. CDR3 DNA sequence: TGTGCCAGCAGCCTTGTCTCCTACGAGCAGTACTTC. This gives the protein CASSLVSYEQYF.

This rearrangement joins TRBV28 to TRBJ2-7, with a weak D call TRBD2 (7 bases). This CDR3 comprises 14 residues. V was trimmed by 4 bases and J by 1 base, leaving 11 bases between them. CDR1 and CDR2 from the germline V gene are MDHEN and SYDVKM. CDR3 coding DNA: TGTGCCAGCAGTTGGGCGGGGGCGTCCTACGAGCAGTACTTC. This translates into CASSWAGASYEQYF.

CDR3 protein: CASSVGPDTLTGELFF. CDR3 coding DNA: TGTGCCAGCAGCGTAGGGCCGGACACCCTCACCGGGGAGCTGTTTTTT. The J gene is TRBJ2-2, the V gene TRBV9, with a possible D match to TRBD1 (5 bases). The CDR3 totals 16 residues. The germline gives CDR1 SGDLS, CDR2 YYNGEE. Trimming took off 0 bases at V and 4 bases at J, with 13 bases between the two ends.

The chain is built from TRBV9 and TRBJ2-3; 8 nucleotides line up with TRBD2. The germline gives CDR1 SGDLS, CDR2 YYNGEE. V lost 2 bases, J lost 5 bases, and 4 bases stayed unmatched. The CDR3 length is 14 residues. This CDR3 is CASSVSGGGDTQYF. As DNA, the CDR3 is TGTGCCAGCAGCGTCTCGGGGGGGGGAGATACGCAGTATTTT.

The DNA of the CDR3 is TGTGCCAGCACTGACAGGGCCGGGGCATCGGGTCTGTTTTTT. Its translation is CASTDRAGASGLFF. The V call is TRBV6-5, the J call TRBJ1-4; 7 bases agree with TRBD1. Trimming took 7 bases from V and 14 from J; bases not matched to a gene: 16. Germline V gives CDR1 MNHEY, CDR2 SVGAGI. The length of the CDR3 is 14 residues.